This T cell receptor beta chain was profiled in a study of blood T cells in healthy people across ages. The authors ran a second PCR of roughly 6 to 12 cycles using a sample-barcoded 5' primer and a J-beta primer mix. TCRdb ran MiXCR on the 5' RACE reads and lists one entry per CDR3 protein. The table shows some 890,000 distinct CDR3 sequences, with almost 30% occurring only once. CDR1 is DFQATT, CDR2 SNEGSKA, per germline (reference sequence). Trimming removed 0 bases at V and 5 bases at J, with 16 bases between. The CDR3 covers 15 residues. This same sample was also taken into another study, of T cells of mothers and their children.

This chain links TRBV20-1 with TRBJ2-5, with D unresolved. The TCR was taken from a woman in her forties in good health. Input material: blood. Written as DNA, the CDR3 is TGCAGTGCTAGAGAAGCGAGGCGTCTGCCGGAGACCCAGTACTTC. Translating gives CSAREARRLPETQYF.